This TCR beta chain was documented in a study of T cell responses to AZD1222 COVID-19 vaccine. Study outcomes and limitations: Repertoires were collected only later (after the peak T cell response had occurred).

The V gene's germline CDR1 is SGHRS and CDR2 YFSETQ. This CDR3 is 14 amino acids long. V was clipped by 5 bases and J by 0 bases, with 8 bases between them. Remarks on this clone: What it recognizes is unknown.

Sequencing was performed with immunoSEQ multiplex PCR; in TCRdb, only in-frame clones are kept and a portion is missing. Of 130,000 or so clones in the sample, more than 80% were seen once. This sequence originates from an adult in good health. The chain joins TRBV5-1 to TRBJ1-4; no clear D gene. This material consisted of peripheral blood, taken on day 0 of AZD1222 vaccination. CDR3 sequence reads: CASREQSTNEKLFF. CDR3 nucleotides: TGCGCCAGCAGGGAACAATCAACTAATGAAAAACTGTTTTTT.